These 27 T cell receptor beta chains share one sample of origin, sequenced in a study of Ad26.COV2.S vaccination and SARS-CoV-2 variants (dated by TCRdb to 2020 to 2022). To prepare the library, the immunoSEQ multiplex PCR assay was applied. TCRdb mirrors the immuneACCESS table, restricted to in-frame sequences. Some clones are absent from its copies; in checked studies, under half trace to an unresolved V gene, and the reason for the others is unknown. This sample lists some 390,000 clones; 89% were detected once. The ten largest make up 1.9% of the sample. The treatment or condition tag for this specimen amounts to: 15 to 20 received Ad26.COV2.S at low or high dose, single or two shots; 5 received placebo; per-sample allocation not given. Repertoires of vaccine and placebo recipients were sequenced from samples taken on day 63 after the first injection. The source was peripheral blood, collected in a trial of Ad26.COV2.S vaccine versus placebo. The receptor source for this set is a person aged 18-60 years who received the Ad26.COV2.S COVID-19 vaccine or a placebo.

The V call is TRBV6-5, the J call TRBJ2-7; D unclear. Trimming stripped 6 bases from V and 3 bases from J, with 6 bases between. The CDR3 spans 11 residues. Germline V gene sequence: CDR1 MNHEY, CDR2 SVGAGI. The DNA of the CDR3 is TGTGCCAGCAGAAAAGGCTACGAGCAGTACTTC. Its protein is CASRKGYEQYF.

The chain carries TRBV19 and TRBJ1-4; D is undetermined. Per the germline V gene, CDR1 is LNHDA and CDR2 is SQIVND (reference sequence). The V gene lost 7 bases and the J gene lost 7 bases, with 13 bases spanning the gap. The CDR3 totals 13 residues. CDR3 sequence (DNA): TGTGCCAGTACGGGTCTCACCTCTGAAAAACTGTTTTTT. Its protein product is CASTGLTSEKLFF.

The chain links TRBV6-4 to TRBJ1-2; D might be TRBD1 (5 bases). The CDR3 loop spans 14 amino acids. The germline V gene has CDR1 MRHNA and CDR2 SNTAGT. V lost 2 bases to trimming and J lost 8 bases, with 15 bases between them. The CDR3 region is CASSDGTAGMGYTF. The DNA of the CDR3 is TGTGCCAGCAGTGACGGGACGGCTGGGATGGGCTACACCTTC.

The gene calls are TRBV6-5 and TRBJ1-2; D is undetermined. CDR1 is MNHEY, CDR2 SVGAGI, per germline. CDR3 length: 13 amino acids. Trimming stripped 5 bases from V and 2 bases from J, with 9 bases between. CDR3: CASSQTANYGYTF. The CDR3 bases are TGTGCCAGCAGTCAGACCGCCAACTATGGCTACACCTTC.

The CDR3 DNA follows: TGTGCCAGCAGTCCCATAGGGGTGGTAGTCTACGAGCAGTACTTC. It codes for CASSPIGVVVYEQYF. This sequence joins TRBV6-5 and TRBJ2-7; the D gene is possibly TRBD1 (5 bases). Germline V CDR1 and CDR2: MNHEY, SVGAGI. V was pared by 5 bases and J by 3 bases, with 17 bases between. The CDR3 consists of 15 residues.

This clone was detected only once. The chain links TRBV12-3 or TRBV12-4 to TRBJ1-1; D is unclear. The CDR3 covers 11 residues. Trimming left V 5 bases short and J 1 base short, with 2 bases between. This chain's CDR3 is CASSANTEAFF. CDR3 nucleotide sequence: TGTGCCAGCAGTGCGAACACTGAAGCTTTCTTT.

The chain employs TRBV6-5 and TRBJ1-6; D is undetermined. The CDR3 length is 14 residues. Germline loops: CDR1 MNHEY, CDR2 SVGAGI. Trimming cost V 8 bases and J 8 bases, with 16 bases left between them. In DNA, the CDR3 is TGTGCCAGCTCCCCCCCAGGATCTTATTCACCCCTCCACTTT. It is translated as CASSPPGSYSPLHF.

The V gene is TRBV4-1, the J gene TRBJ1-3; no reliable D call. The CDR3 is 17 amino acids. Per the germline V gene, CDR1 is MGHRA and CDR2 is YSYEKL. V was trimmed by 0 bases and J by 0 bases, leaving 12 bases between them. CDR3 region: CASSQDLTRSSGNTIYF. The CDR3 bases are TGCGCCAGCAGCCAAGATCTTACCAGAAGCTCTGGAAACACCATATATTTT.

CDR3 coding DNA: TGTGCCAGCAGTTCAAGCGGGAGGGGTAGGGATGAGCAGTTCTTC. This translates into CASSSSGRGRDEQFF. The chain combines TRBV28 with TRBJ2-1; 10 positions match TRBD2. The ends lost 4 bases at V and 8 bases at J; junction bases unmatched: 8. The V gene's germline CDR1 is MDHEN and CDR2 SYDVKM. This CDR3 is built from 15 residues.

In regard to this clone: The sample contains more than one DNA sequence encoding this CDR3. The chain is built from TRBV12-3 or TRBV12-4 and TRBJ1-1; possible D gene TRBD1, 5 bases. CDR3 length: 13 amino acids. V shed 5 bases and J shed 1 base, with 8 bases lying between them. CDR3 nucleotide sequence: TGTGCCAGCAGTACGACAGCGAACACTGAAGCTTTCTTT. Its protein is CASSTTANTEAFF.

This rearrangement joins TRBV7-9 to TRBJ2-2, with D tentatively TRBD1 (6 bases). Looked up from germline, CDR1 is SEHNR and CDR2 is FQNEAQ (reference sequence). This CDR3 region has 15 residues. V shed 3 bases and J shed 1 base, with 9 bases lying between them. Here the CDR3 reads CASSFLGGNTGELFF. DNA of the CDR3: TGTGCCAGCAGCTTTTTAGGGGGGAACACCGGGGAGCTGTTTTTT.

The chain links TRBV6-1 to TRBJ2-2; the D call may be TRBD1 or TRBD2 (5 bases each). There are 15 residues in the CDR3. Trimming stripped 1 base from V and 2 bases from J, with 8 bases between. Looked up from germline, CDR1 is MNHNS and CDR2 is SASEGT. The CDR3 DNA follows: TGTGCCAGCAGTGAAGTGGGACCAAACACCGGGGAGCTGTTTTTT. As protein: CASSEVGPNTGELFF.

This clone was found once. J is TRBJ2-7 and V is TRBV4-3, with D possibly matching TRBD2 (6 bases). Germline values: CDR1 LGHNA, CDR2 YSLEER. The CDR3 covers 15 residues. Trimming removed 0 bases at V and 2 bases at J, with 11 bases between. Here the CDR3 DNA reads TGCGCCAGCAGCCAAGATCGGGGCGGGACCTACGAGCAGTACTTC. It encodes CASSQDRGGTYEQYF.

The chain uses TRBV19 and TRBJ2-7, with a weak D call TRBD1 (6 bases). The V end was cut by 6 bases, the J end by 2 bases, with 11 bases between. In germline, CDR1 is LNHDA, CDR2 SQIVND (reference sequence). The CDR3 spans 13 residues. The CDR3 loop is CASSRTDTYEQYF. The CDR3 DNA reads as TGTGCCAGTAGCCGGACAGATACCTACGAGCAGTACTTC.

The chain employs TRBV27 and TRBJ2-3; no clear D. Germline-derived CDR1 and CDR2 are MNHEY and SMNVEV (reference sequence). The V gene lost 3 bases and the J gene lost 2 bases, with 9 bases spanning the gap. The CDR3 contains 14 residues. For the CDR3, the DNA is TGTGCCAGCAGTTTCCTTCCCTCCACAGATACGCAGTATTTT. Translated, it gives CASSFLPSTDTQYF.

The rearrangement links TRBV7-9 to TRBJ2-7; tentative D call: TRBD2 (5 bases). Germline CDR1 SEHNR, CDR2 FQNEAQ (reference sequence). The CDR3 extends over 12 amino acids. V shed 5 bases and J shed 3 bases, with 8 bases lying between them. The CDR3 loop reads CASSRRDYEQYF. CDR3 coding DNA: TGTGCCAGCAGCCGACGGGACTACGAGCAGTACTTC.

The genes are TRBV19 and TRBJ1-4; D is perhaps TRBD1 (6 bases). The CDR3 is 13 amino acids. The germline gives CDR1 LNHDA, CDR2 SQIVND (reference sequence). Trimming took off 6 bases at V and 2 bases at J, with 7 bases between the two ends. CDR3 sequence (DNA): TGTGCCAGTAGAAGGGGGACTAATGAAAAACTGTTTTTT. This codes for CASRRGTNEKLFF.

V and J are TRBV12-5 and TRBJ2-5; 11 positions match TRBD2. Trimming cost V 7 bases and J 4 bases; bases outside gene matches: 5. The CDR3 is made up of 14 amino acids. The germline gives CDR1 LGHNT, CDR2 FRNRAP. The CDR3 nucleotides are TGTGCTAGTGCCCATAGCGGGAGGGCAGAGACCCAGTACTTC. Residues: CASAHSGRAETQYF.

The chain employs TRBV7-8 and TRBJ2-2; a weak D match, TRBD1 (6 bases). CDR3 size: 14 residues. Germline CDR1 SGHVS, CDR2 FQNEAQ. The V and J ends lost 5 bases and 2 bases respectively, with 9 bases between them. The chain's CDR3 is CASSRGTNTGELFF. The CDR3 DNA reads TGTGCCAGCAGCCGAGGGACAAACACCGGGGAGCTGTTTTTT.

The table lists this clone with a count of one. The CDR3 sequence is CASTPFATPQGSYEQYF. CDR3 bases: TGTGCCAGCACCCCTTTCGCCACCCCGCAGGGATCCTACGAGCAGTACTTC. The V call is TRBV28, the J call TRBJ2-7; D possibly corresponds to TRBD1 (5 bases). Deletions cut 7 bases from V and 1 base from J, with 23 bases between. The CDR3 has 17 residues. The germline gives CDR1 MDHEN, CDR2 SYDVKM.

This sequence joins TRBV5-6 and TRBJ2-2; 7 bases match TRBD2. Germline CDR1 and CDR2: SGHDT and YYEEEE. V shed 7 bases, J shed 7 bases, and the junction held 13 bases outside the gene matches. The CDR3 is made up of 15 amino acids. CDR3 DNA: TGTGCCAGCCGAAGTGGACTAGGAATTGACGGGGAGCTGTTTTTT. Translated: CASRSGLGIDGELFF.

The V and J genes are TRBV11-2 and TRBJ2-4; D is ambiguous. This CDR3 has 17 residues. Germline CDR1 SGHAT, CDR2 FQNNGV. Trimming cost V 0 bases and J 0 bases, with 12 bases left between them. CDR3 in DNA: TGTGCCAGCAGCTTAGATCGTCTACAGCCAGCCAAAAACATTCAGTACTTC. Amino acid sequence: CASSLDRLQPAKNIQYF.

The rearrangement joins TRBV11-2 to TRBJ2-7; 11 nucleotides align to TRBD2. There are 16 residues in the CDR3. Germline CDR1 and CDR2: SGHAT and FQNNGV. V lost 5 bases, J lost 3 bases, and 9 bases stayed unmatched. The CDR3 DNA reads TGTGCCAGCAGCGTCATCGCTAGCGGGAGGAGCTACGAGCAGTACTTC. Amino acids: CASSVIASGRSYEQYF. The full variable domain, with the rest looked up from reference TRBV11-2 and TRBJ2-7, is EAGVAQSPRYKIIEKRQSVAFWCNPISGHATLYWYQQILGQGPKLLIQFQNNGVVDDSQLPKDRFSAERLKGVDSTLKIQPAKLEDSAVYLCASSVIASGRSYEQYFGPGTRLTVT.

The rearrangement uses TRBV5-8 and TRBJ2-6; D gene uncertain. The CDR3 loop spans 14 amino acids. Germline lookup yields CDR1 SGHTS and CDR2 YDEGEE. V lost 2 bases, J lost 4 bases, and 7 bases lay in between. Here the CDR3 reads CASSFRTGANVLTF. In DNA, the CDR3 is TGTGCCAGCAGCTTTAGGACCGGGGCCAACGTCCTGACTTTC.

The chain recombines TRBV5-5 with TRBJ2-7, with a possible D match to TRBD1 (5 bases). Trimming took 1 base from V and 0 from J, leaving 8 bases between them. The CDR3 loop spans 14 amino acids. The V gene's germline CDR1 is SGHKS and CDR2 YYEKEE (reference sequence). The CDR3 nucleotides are TGTGCCAGCAGCTTGAGTGGGGCCTCCTACGAGCAGTACTTC. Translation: CASSLSGASYEQYF.

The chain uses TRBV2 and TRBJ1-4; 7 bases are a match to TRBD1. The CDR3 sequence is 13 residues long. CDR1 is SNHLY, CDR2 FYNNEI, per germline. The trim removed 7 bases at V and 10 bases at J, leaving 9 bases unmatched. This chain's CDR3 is CASIRTGSRKLFF. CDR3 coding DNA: TGTGCCAGCATCAGGACAGGAAGTCGAAAACTGTTTTTT.

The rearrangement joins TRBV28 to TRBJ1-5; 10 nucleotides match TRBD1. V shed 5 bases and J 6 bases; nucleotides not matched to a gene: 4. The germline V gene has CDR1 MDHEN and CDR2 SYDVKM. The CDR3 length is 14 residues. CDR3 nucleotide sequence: TGTGCCAGCAGTGTGACAGGGGGCACTCAGCCCCAGCATTTT. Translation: CASSVTGGTQPQHF.